A single sample gave rise to the 28 T cell receptor beta chains below, sequenced in a study of blood T cell repertoires in COVID-19. TCRdb's copy holds only in-frame clones and misses some; the assay was immunoSEQ multiplex PCR. The sample lists under 200,000 clones; roughly 87% were seen once. Sequencing was done on a sample of peripheral blood. The receptors come from an older woman who had recovered from COVID-19.

CDR3 nucleotide sequence: TGTGCCAGCAGCTTTGAAGGGACACCCTCCTACAATGAGCAGTTCTTC. Protein sequence: CASSFEGTPSYNEQFF. The chain uses TRBV7-9 and TRBJ2-1; D is possibly TRBD1 (6 bases). The germline V gene has CDR1 SEHNR and CDR2 FQNEAQ (reference sequence). V lost 3 bases to trimming and J lost 0 bases, with 12 bases between them. This CDR3 contains 16 residues. Together with reference TRBV7-9 and TRBJ2-1, the CDR3 gives the full variable domain: DTGVSQNPRHKITKRGQNVTFRCDPISEHNRLYWYRQTLGQGPEFLTYFQNEAQLEKSRLLSDRFSAERPKGSFSTLEIQRTEQGDSAMYLCASSFEGTPSYNEQFFGPGTRLTVL.

V gene TRBV18 combines with J gene TRBJ1-5; 10 bases are shared with TRBD1. Germline V CDR1 and CDR2: KGHSH, LQKENI. V was pared by 3 bases and J by 7 bases, with 6 bases of the junction left unmatched. The CDR3 consists of 15 residues. CDR3 protein: CASSPTGGEGQPQHF. The CDR3 DNA follows: TGTGCCAGCTCACCGACAGGGGGCGAAGGCCAGCCCCAGCATTTT.

V and J are TRBV5-1 and TRBJ1-2, with a weak D call TRBD1 (5 bases). V was clipped by 0 bases and J by 1 base, with 19 bases between them. Per the germline V gene, CDR1 is SGHRS and CDR2 is YFSETQ. The CDR3 contains 18 residues. The CDR3 region is CASSLADSFTPINYGYTF. The CDR3 DNA follows: TGCGCCAGCAGCTTGGCAGACAGCTTTACCCCAATTAACTATGGCTACACCTTC.

In this sample, this clone turned up once. This chain connects TRBV5-5 to TRBJ2-3; 12 positions agree with TRBD2. The CDR3 runs 19 residues. Per the germline V gene, CDR1 is SGHKS and CDR2 is YYEKEE (reference sequence). V lost 0 bases to trimming and J lost 8 bases; unmatched junction nucleotides: 16. Here the CDR3 reads CASSLVLAGGPGLSGTQYF. The DNA of the CDR3 is TGTGCCAGCAGCTTGGTGCTAGCGGGGGGGCCGGGATTATCAGGTACGCAGTATTTT.

The chain has TRBV4-3 and TRBJ1-3, with unresolved D. The V and J ends lost 0 bases and 0 bases respectively, with 6 bases between them. The germline V gene encodes CDR1 LGHNA and CDR2 YSLEER. The CDR3 length is 15 residues. CDR3 sequence (DNA): TGCGCCAGCAGCCAAGAGTCCTCCTCTGGAAACACCATATATTTT. Its translation: CASSQESSSGNTIYF.

This chain connects TRBV2 to TRBJ2-3; D not certain. The CDR3 consists of 14 residues. The germline V gene encodes CDR1 SNHLY and CDR2 FYNNEI. V shed 2 bases and J shed 2 bases, with 8 bases lying between them. The CDR3 DNA reads TGTGCCAGCAGTGAATGGGCCAACACAGATACGCAGTATTTT. It yields the protein CASSEWANTDTQYF.

The chain has TRBV5-4 and TRBJ2-5; a possible D gene is TRBD2 (5 bases). Trimming removed 4 bases at V and 4 bases at J, with 14 bases between. Per germline, CDR1 SGHNT and CDR2 YYREEE (reference sequence). This CDR3 is built from 14 residues. Here the CDR3 DNA reads TGTGCCAGCAGCGTCTCGGGAAGAGGAGAGACCCAGTACTTC. It yields the protein CASSVSGRGETQYF.

The chain carries TRBV28 and TRBJ1-1; D may be TRBD1 (6 bases). CDR1 and CDR2 from the germline V gene are MDHEN and SYDVKM. With 7 bases removed from V and 5 bases from J, the gap between germline ends came to 20 bases. The CDR3 has 15 amino acids. The CDR3 DNA reads TGTGCCAGCACCTTGGGGGCCGTTGGGAGTACTGAAGCTTTCTTT. Translation gives CASTLGAVGSTEAFF.

The chain couples TRBV4-1 to TRBJ2-2; D is perhaps TRBD1 (5 bases). Germline CDR1 reads MGHRA; CDR2 reads YSYEKL. With 0 bases removed from V and 6 bases from J, the gap between germline ends came to 14 bases. CDR3 length: 16 residues. CDR3 sequence: CASSQEGPSVPGELFF. CDR3 DNA sequence: TGCGCCAGCAGCCAAGAGGGGCCGTCCGTCCCCGGGGAGCTGTTTTTT.

The chain carries TRBV2 and TRBJ1-1; perhaps TRBD1 as D (5 bases). The CDR3 consists of 11 residues. The germline CDR1 and CDR2 sequences are SNHLY and FYNNEI. The V gene lost 5 bases and the J gene lost 7 bases, with 8 bases spanning the gap. The CDR3: CASSRQLEAFF. DNA for the CDR3: TGTGCCAGCAGTAGACAGCTTGAAGCTTTCTTT.

The chain is built from TRBV28 and TRBJ1-5, with a possible D match to TRBD1 (5 bases). Trimming stripped 3 bases from V and 7 bases from J, with 19 bases between. Germline V gives CDR1 MDHEN, CDR2 SYDVKM. The CDR3 extends over 16 amino acids. The CDR3 sequence: CASSFGAGGIRQPQHF. DNA of the CDR3: TGTGCCAGCAGTTTTGGAGCGGGGGGAATACGACAGCCCCAGCATTTT.

The genes are TRBV3-1 (or the pseudogene TRBV3-2) and TRBJ2-5; TRBD1 is a possible D gene (5 bases). The CDR3 contains 14 residues. V dropped 4 bases and J dropped 2 bases, with 11 bases sitting between them. Germline CDR1 is LGHDT and CDR2 is YNNKEL (reference sequence). The CDR3 DNA reads TGTGCCAGCAGCCGGGGCAGAGATCAAGAGACCCAGTACTTC. This sequence encodes CASSRGRDQETQYF.

The chain is built from TRBV5-1 and TRBJ2-3; 13 bases map to TRBD2. V was pared by 2 bases and J by 2 bases, with 5 bases of the junction left unmatched. The CDR3 spans 17 residues. In germline, CDR1 is SGHRS, CDR2 YFSETQ. CDR3 DNA sequence: TGCGCCAGCAGCTTCTCCGGGACTAGCGGGGCCACAGATACGCAGTATTTT. Protein: CASSFSGTSGATDTQYF.

The J gene is TRBJ1-2, the V gene TRBV27, with no clear D. Trimming shortened V by 0 bases and J by 4 bases, and 6 bases separated the two germline ends. CDR1 and CDR2 (germline): MNHEY, SMNVEV (reference sequence). This CDR3 region has 13 residues. Written as DNA, the CDR3 is TGTGCCAGCAGTTTATCTCCCAGCTATGGCTACACCTTC. It is translated as CASSLSPSYGYTF.

The CDR3 region has the DNA TGTGCCAGCAGTTTATCAAGACAGCTTAATGAAAAACTGTTTTTT. It encodes CASSLSRQLNEKLFF. This rearrangement joins TRBV27 to TRBJ1-4, with D maybe TRBD1 (5 bases). Germline V gene lookup returns CDR1 MNHEY and CDR2 SMNVEV (reference sequence). Trimming took off 0 bases at V and 4 bases at J, with 9 bases between the two ends. The CDR3 is 15 amino acids.

The chain couples TRBV6-5 to TRBJ1-1, with D perhaps matching TRBD1 (5 bases). CDR1 is MNHEY, CDR2 SVGAGI, per germline. V dropped 8 bases and J dropped 6 bases, with 19 bases sitting between them. There are 14 residues in the CDR3. The CDR3 DNA follows: TGTGCCAGCCTGAGGACACGGGCGCGGTCTGAAGCTTTCTTT. Residues: CASLRTRARSEAFF.

The rearrangement joins TRBV5-1 to TRBJ1-1; D remains unclear. Deletions cut 0 bases from V and 4 bases from J, with 10 bases between. The V gene's germline CDR1 is SGHRS and CDR2 YFSETQ. The CDR3 covers 14 residues. DNA of the CDR3: TGCGCCAGCAGCTTGGCTACCGGCGGCACTGAAGCTTTCTTT. Translation: CASSLATGGTEAFF.

The genes are TRBV5-6 and TRBJ2-6; D gene ambiguous. Trimming stripped 1 base from V and 0 bases from J, with 8 bases between. CDR1 and CDR2 (germline): SGHDT, YYEEEE. The CDR3 covers 16 residues. The DNA for the CDR3 is TGTGCCAGCAGCTTGCTTCATAGCTCTGGGGCCAACGTCCTGACTTTC. Amino acids: CASSLLHSSGANVLTF.

This clone showed up just once. This chain joins TRBV28 and TRBJ1-1; D might be TRBD1 (5 bases). The length of the CDR3 is 14 residues. The germline V gene has CDR1 MDHEN and CDR2 SYDVKM. Trimming left V 5 bases short and J 2 bases short, with 12 bases between. This chain's CDR3 is CASSPRQINTEAFF. The DNA for the CDR3 is TGTGCCAGCAGTCCCCGACAGATTAACACTGAAGCTTTCTTT.

The chain combines TRBV19 with TRBJ2-3; 8 positions agree with TRBD1. The CDR3 is 13 residues long. The germline gives CDR1 LNHDA, CDR2 SQIVND (reference sequence). V shed 9 bases, J shed 1 base, and the junction held 3 bases outside the gene matches. The CDR3 nucleotides are TGTGCCAGCCAGACAGGGGGCACAGATACGCAGTATTTT. This sequence encodes CASQTGGTDTQYF.

The chain combines TRBV20-1 with TRBJ2-3; D is possibly TRBD2 (6 bases). Trimming left V 3 bases short and J 6 bases short, with 16 bases between. Germline CDR1 and CDR2: DFQATT and SNEGSKA (reference sequence). This CDR3 has 14 residues. CDR3 protein: CSASLRGGRDTQYF. CDR3 in DNA: TGCAGTGCTAGTCTGCGGGGAGGTCGGGATACGCAGTATTTT.

The chain joins TRBV4-1 to TRBJ1-2; 7 nucleotides agree with TRBD1. The V gene end was trimmed by 4 bases and the J gene end by 6 bases; junction bases not matched to a gene: 8. Germline V gene data show CDR1 as MGHRA and CDR2 as YSYEKL. CDR3 length equals 14 residues. DNA of the CDR3: TGCGCCAGCAGCCTATCGACAGGGTCCCATGGCTACACCTTC. It translates to CASSLSTGSHGYTF.

The V gene is TRBV19, the J gene TRBJ1-1; D is unclear. The CDR3 length is 13 residues. V lost 7 bases and J 0 bases, leaving 9 bases between the germline ends. Germline values: CDR1 LNHDA, CDR2 SQIVND (reference sequence). CDR3 amino acids: CASTLGLNTEAFF. CDR3 in DNA: TGTGCCAGTACCCTAGGCTTGAACACTGAAGCTTTCTTT.

This sequence joins TRBV2 and TRBJ2-5; 8 bases map to TRBD2. CDR1 is SNHLY, CDR2 FYNNEI, per germline. V was pared by 8 bases and J by 5 bases, with 16 bases of the junction left unmatched. The CDR3 has 16 residues. The CDR3 bases are TGTGCCAGCGGAAGTTTTGGCGGGGGGTGGAGGGAGACCCAGTACTTC. Its translation: CASGSFGGGWRETQYF.

DNA for the CDR3: TGTGCCAGTATCCCTCGGGGAGGGGGTAACTATGGCTACACCTTC. Protein product: CASIPRGGGNYGYTF. The chain links TRBV19 to TRBJ1-2, with D maybe TRBD1 (6 bases). The CDR3 loop spans 15 amino acids. Germline CDR1 and CDR2: LNHDA and SQIVND (reference sequence). V was shortened by 7 bases and J by 1 base, with 16 bases between the two germline ends.

V usage is TRBV19 and J usage is TRBJ2-5; D possibly corresponds to TRBD1 (6 bases). The V end lost 4 bases, the J end lost 4 bases, and 13 bases lay between the germline ends. There are 14 residues in the CDR3. The germline gives CDR1 LNHDA, CDR2 SQIVND (reference sequence). CDR3 sequence reads: CASSTKTGTETQYF. The CDR3 coding sequence is TGTGCCAGTAGTACTAAGACAGGCACAGAGACCCAGTACTTC.

This chain links TRBV18 with TRBJ2-7; weak D call: TRBD1 (6 bases). This CDR3 is built from 14 residues. Germline CDR1 reads KGHSH; CDR2 reads LQKENI. Trimming shortened V by 6 bases and J by 2 bases, and 14 bases separated the two germline ends. The CDR3 bases are TGTGCCAGCTCGCTCCACAGGGAAGCCTACGAGCAGTACTTC. Amino acids: CASSLHREAYEQYF.

The V gene is TRBV19, the J gene TRBJ2-5, with D tentatively TRBD1 (6 bases). V lost 3 bases and J lost 3, with 8 bases in between. The CDR3 is 13 residues long. The V gene's germline CDR1 is LNHDA and CDR2 SQIVND (reference sequence). The CDR3, as DNA: TGTGCCAGTAGTATCCCAGGGGAAGAGACCCAGTACTTC. Translation gives CASSIPGEETQYF.